This T cell receptor beta chain was identified during a study of T cell responses to AZD1222 COVID-19 vaccine. Study-level findings and limits: Among spike-specific TCRs, nearly half reportedly target unmutated variant regions.

Method: immunoSEQ multiplex PCR; TCRdb's copy keeps in-frame clones and lacks some. The table records approximately 60,000 clones, 85% of them present only once. V was cut by 2 bases and J by 1 base, with 5 bases left in between. CDR1 and CDR2 from the germline V gene are MNHNS and SASEGT. The CDR3 has 13 residues. On this clone: The antigen is undetermined.

This TCR derives from an adult in good health. The rearrangement uses TRBV6-1 and TRBJ1-1, with TRBD1 as a possible D gene (5 bases). The source was peripheral blood, collected on day 0 of MenACWY control vaccination. The CDR3 region is CASSEQGNTEAFF. The CDR3 nucleotides are TGTGCCAGCAGTGAACAGGGGAACACTGAAGCTTTCTTT.